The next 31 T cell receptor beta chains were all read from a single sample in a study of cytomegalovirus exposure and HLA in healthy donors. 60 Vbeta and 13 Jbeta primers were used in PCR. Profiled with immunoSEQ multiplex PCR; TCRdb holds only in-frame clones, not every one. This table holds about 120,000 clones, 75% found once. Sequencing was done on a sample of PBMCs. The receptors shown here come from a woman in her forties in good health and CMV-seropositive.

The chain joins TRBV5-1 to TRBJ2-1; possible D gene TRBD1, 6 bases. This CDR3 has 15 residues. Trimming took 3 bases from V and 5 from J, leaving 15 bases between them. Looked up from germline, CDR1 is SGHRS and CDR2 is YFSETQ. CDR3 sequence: CASSSSGASDNEQFF. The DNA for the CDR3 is TGCGCCAGCAGCTCCTCAGGGGCGTCCGACAATGAGCAGTTCTTC.

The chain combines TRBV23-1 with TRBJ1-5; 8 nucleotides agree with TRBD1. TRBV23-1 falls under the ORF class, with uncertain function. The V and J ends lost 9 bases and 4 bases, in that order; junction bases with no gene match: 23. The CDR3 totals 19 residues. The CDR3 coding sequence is TGCGCCAGTCCTTCGCCCCCAGGACAGGGAAGGTTGAGGAATCAGCCCCAGCATTTT. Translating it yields CASPSPPGQGRLRNQPQHF.

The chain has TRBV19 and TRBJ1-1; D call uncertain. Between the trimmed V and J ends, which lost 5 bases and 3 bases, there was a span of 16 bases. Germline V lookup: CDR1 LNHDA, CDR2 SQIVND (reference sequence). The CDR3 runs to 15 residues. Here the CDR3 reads CASSLWSSLDTEAFF. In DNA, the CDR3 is TGTGCCAGTAGTCTCTGGTCGAGTTTGGACACTGAAGCTTTCTTT.

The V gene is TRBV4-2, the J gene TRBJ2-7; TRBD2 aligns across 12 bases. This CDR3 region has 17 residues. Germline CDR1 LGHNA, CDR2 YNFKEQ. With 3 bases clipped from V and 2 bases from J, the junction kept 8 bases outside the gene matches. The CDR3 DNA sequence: TGTGCCAGCAGCCATCCTTCTAGCGGGGGGGCGGCCTACGAGCAGTACTTC. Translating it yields CASSHPSSGGAAYEQYF.

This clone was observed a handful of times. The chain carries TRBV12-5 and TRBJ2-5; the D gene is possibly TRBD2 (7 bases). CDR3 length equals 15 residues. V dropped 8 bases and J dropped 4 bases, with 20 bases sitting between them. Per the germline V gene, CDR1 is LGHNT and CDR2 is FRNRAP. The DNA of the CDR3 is TGTGCTAGTAGCCAGGGGAGCGGGGTTGGAGAGACCCAGTACTTC. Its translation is CASSQGSGVGETQYF.

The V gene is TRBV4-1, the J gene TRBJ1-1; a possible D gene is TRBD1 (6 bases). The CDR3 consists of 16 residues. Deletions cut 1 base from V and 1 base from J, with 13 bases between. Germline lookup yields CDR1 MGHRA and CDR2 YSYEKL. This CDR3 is CASSQVPGRGNTEAFF. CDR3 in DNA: TGCGCCAGCAGCCAAGTGCCGGGCAGGGGGAACACTGAAGCTTTCTTT.

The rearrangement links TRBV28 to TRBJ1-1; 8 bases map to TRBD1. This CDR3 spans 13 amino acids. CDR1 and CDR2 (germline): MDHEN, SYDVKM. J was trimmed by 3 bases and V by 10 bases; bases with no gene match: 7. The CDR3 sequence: CAITDRAHTEAFF. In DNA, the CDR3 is TGTGCCATTACGGACAGGGCCCACACTGAAGCTTTCTTT.

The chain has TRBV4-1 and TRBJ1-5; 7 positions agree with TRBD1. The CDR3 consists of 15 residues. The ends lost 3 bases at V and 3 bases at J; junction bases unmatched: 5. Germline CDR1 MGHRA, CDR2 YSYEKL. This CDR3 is CASSQPGQHNQPQHF. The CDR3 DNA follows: TGCGCCAGCAGCCAGCCGGGACAGCACAATCAGCCCCAGCATTTT.

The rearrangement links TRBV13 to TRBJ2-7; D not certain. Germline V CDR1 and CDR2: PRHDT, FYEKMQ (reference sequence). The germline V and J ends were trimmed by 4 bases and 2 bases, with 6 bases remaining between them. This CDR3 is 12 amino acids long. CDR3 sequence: CASSSIPYEQYF. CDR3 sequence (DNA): TGTGCCAGCAGCTCCATCCCCTACGAGCAGTACTTC.

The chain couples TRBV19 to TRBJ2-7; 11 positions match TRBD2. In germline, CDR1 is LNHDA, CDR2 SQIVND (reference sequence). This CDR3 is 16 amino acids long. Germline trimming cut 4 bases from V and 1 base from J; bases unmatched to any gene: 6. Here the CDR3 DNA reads TGTGCCAGTAGTAGACCCGGGACTAGCGGATCCTACGAGCAGTACTTC. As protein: CASSRPGTSGSYEQYF.

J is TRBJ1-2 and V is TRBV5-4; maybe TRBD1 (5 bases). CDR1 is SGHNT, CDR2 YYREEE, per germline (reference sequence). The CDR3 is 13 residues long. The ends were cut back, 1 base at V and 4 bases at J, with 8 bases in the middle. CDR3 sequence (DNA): TGTGCCAGCAGCTTGCAGGGTGTCTATGGCTACACCTTC. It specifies CASSLQGVYGYTF.

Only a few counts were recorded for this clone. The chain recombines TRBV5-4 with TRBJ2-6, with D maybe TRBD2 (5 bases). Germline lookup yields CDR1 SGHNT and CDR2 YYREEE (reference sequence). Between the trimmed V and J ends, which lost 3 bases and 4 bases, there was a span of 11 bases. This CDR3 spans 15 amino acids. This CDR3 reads CASSYPGEGANVLTF. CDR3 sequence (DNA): TGTGCCAGCAGCTACCCCGGGGAAGGGGCCAACGTCCTGACTTTC.

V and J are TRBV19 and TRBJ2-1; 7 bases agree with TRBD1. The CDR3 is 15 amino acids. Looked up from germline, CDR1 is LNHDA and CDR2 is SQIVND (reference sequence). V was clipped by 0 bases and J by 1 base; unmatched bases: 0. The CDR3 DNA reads TGTGCCAGTAGTATAGACAGGGGGTCCTACAATGAGCAGTTCTTC. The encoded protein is CASSIDRGSYNEQFF.

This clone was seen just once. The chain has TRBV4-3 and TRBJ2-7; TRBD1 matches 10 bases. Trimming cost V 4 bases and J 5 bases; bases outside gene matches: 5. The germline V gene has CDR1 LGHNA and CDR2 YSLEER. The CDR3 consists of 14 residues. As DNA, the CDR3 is TGCGCCAGCAGCCTGGGACAGGGGCGCCACGAGCAGTACTTC. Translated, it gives CASSLGQGRHEQYF.

The CDR3 loop reads CASSSDRGPYNEQFF. The CDR3 bases are TGTGCCAGCAGCTCGGACAGGGGGCCGTACAATGAGCAGTTCTTC. V usage is TRBV7-9 and J usage is TRBJ2-1; TRBD1 aligns across 11 bases. After removal of 4 bases from V and 4 bases from J, the junction contained 3 bases not matched to a gene. CDR3 size: 15 residues. Germline V CDR1 and CDR2: SEHNR, FQNEAQ (reference sequence).

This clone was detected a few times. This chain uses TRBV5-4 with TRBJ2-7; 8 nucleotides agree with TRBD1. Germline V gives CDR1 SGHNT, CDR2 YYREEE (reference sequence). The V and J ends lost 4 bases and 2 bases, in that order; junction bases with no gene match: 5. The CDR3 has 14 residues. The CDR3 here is CASSLETGAYEQYF. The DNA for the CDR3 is TGTGCCAGCAGCCTGGAGACAGGGGCCTACGAGCAGTACTTC. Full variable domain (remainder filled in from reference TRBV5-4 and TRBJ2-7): ETGVTQSPTHLIKTRGQQVTLRCSSQSGHNTVSWYQQALGQGPQFIFQYYREEENGRGNFPPRFSGLQFPNYSSELNVNALELDDSALYLCASSLETGAYEQYFGPGTRLTVT.

The CDR3 loop is CSVVRAGTEAFF. The CDR3 nucleotides are TGCAGCGTTGTAAGGGCGGGGACTGAAGCTTTCTTT. The chain employs TRBV29-1 and TRBJ1-1; D unclear. Trimming took off 4 bases at V and 5 bases at J, with 11 bases between the two ends. The germline gives CDR1 SQVTM, CDR2 ANQGSEA. The CDR3 consists of 12 residues.

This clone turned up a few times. CDR3 sequence reads: CASSSAQGRAYEQYF. In nucleotides, the CDR3 is TGTGCCAGCAGCTCCGCCCAAGGCCGGGCCTACGAGCAGTACTTC. J is TRBJ2-7 and V is TRBV7-2; D not certain. Germline loops: CDR1 SGHTA, CDR2 FQGNSA. This CDR3 comprises 15 residues. Trimming pared 4 bases from V and 2 bases from J, leaving 15 bases between.

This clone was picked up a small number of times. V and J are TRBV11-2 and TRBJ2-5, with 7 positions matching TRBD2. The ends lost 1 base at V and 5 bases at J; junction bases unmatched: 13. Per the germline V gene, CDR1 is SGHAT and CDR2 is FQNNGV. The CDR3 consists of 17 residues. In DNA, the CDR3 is TGTGCCAGCAGCTTAGGCCGGAGGGTTCCGCGGGAGGAGACCCAGTACTTC. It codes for CASSLGRRVPREETQYF.

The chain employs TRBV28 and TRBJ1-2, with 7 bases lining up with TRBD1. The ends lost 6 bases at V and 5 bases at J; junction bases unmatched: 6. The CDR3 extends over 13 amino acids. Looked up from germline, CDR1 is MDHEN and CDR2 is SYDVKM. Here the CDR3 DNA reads TGTGCCAGCAGGCCGGGACAGCCATATGGCTACACCTTC. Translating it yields CASRPGQPYGYTF.

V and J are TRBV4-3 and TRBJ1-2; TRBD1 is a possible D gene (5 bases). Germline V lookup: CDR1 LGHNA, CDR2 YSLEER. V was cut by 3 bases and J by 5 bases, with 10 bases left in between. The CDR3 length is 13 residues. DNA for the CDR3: TGCGCCAGCAGCCACCAGGGTAGTTATGGCTACACCTTC. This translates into CASSHQGSYGYTF.

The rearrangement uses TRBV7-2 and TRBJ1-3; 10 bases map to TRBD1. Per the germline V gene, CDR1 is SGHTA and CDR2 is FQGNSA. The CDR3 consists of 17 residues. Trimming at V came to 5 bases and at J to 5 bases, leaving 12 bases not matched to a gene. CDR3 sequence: CASSATDRGRSRNTIYF. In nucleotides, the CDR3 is TGTGCCAGCAGCGCGACAGACAGGGGGCGATCCCGAAACACCATATATTTT.

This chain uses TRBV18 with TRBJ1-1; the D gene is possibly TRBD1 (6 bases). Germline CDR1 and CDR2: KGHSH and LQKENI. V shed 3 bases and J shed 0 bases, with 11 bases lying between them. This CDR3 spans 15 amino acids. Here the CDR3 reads CASSPLTGLNTEAFF. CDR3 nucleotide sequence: TGTGCCAGCTCACCCCTGACAGGACTGAACACTGAAGCTTTCTTT.

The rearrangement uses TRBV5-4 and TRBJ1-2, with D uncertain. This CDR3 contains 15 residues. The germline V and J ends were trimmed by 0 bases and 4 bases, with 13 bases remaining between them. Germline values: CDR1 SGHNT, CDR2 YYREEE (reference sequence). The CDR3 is CASSLGRDYIYGYTF. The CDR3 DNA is TGTGCCAGCAGCTTGGGCCGAGACTATATCTATGGCTACACCTTC.

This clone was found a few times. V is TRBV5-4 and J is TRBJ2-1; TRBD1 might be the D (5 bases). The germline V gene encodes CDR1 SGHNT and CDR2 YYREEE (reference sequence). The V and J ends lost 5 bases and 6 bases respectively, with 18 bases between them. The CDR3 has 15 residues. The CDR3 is CASRDSRGQFNEQFF. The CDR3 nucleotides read TGTGCCAGCAGGGATAGCCGCGGACAATTCAATGAGCAGTTCTTC.

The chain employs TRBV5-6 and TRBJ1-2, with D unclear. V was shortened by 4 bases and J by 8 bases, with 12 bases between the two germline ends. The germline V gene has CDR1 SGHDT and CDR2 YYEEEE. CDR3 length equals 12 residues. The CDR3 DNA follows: TGTGCCAGCAGCCCAATGCGGGAAGGCTACACCTTC. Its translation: CASSPMREGYTF.

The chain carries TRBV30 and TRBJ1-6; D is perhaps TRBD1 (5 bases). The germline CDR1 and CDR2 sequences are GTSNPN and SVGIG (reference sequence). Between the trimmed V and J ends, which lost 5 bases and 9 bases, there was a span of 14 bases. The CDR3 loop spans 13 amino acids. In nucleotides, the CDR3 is TGTGCCTGGTGGGAGGGGACGGGTTCACCCCTCCACTTT. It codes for CAWWEGTGSPLHF.

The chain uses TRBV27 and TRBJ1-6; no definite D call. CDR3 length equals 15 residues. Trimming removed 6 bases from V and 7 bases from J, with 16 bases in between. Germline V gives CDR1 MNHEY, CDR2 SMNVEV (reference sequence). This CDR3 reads CASRPPSVKNSPLHF. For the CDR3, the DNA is TGTGCCAGCAGACCCCCCTCGGTAAAGAATTCACCCCTCCACTTT.

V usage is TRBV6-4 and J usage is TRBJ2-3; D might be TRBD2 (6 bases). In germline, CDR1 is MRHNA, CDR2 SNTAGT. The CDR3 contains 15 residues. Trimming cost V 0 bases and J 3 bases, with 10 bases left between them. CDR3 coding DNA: TGTGCCAGCAGTGACTCCCACGGAGGGACAGATACGCAGTATTTT. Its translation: CASSDSHGGTDTQYF.

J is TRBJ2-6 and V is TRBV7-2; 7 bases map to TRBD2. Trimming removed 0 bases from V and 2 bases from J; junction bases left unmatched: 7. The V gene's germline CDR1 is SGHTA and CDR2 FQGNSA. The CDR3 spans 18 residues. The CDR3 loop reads CASSLAGGISTGANVLTF. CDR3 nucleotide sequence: TGTGCCAGCAGCTTAGCCGGGGGGATTAGTACTGGGGCCAACGTCCTGACTTTC.

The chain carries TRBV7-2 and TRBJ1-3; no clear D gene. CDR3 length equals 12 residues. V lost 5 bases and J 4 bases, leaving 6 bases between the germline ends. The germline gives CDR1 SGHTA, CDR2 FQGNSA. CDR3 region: CASSQQGNTIYF. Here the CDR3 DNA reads TGTGCCAGCAGCCAACAGGGAAACACCATATATTTT.